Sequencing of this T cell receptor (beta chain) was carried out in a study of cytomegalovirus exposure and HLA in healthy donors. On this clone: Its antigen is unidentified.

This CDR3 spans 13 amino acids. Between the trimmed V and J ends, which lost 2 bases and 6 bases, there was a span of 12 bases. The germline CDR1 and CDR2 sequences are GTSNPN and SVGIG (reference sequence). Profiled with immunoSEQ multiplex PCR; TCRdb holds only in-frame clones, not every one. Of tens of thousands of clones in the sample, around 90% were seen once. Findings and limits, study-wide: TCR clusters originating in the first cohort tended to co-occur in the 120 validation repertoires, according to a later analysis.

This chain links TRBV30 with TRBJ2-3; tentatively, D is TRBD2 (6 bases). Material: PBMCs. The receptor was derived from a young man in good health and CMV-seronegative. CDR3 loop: CAWSYKAGDTQYF. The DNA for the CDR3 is TGTGCCTGGAGTTACAAGGCGGGGGATACGCAGTATTTT.